This T cell receptor beta chain was sequenced during a study of T cells in localized non-small cell lung cancer. Study-wide findings and caveats: Of the top 100 tumor clones, median 57 were in adjacent lung, around 28 among its top 100. Longer overall survival was associated with a higher density of T cells in the blood. Uninvolved adjacent lung showed the highest T cell clonality, exceeding tumor.

The CDR3 is 17 amino acids. The V and J ends lost 4 bases and 0 bases, in that order; junction bases with no gene match: 6. Germline lookup yields CDR1 LNHNV and CDR2 YYDKDF (reference sequence). Sequenced by immunoSEQ multiplex PCR; TCRdb stores in-frame clones only, minus some. The sample consists of roughly 30,000 clones, around 92% of them appearing once. A note on this clone: The antigen is not known.

Material: peripheral blood mononuclear cells, obtained before any cancer treatment. The source of this sequence is a woman aged 35-70 years with stage III lung adenocarcinoma. This chain joins TRBV15 and TRBJ2-7; 13 bases line up with TRBD2. Here the CDR3 reads CATSKGLAGPLSYEQYF. CDR3 nucleotide sequence: TGTGCCACCAGCAAGGGACTAGCGGGGCCCCTCTCCTACGAGCAGTACTTC.